Below, 3 T cell receptor beta chains from the same sample are listed, as sequenced in a study of STAT5B mutations in CD4+ large granular lymphocyte leukemia. Method: immunoSEQ multiplex PCR; TCRdb's copy keeps in-frame clones and lacks some. The repertoire holds 20,000 to 25,000 clones, with 60% to 80% as singletons. Sequenced: CD4+ T cells from blood buffy coats. These receptors were obtained from a human donor in good health.

The chain recombines TRBV6-1 with TRBJ1-1; TRBD1 matches 12 bases. Germline V CDR1 and CDR2: MNHNS, SASEGT. This CDR3 contains 18 residues. The junction had 13 bases not matched to a gene; V was cut back by 4 bases and J by 4 bases. CDR3 sequence (DNA): TGTGCCAGCAGTGGTCTCCGGGACAGGGGGCGCTTCAGCACTGAAGCTTTCTTT. Translated, it gives CASSGLRDRGRFSTEAFF.

The chain couples TRBV27 to TRBJ1-5, with a weak D call TRBD1 (6 bases). Trimming took 4 bases from V and 7 from J, leaving 17 bases between them. Germline V gene lookup returns CDR1 MNHEY and CDR2 SMNVEV (reference sequence). The CDR3 sequence is 15 residues long. The CDR3: CASSYGTGLGQPQHF. In nucleotides, the CDR3 is TGTGCCAGCAGTTACGGAACAGGGCTTGGACAGCCCCAGCATTTT.

This chain uses TRBV18 with TRBJ1-3; no firm D call. Germline values: CDR1 KGHSH, CDR2 LQKENI. V lost 1 base to trimming and J lost 4 bases, with 2 bases between them. The length of the CDR3 is 12 residues. CDR3 loop: CASSPQGNTIYF. The CDR3 coding sequence is TGTGCCAGCTCACCACAGGGAAACACCATATATTTT.